This T cell receptor beta chain was sequenced during a study of cytomegalovirus exposure and HLA in healthy donors (TCRdb year 2017). Background on the whole study: The 650 to 750 repertoires of the first cohort and the roughly 120 validation repertoires were produced on the same platform, according to a later analysis. The study aimed to test whether cataloging public T cell receptors could reveal signatures of past pathogen exposure. To predict cytomegalovirus infection status, the study brought together high-throughput TCR immunosequencing, statistical association of individual TCRs with disease status, and machine learning. Besides the first cohort of 666 subjects, a separate validation cohort made up of 120 different subjects was used.

Regarding this clone: Its antigen target is currently unknown. No base qualities exist here, and no much larger clone lies one base off it.

On the study overall, not on this receptor specifically: In a later analysis, TCRs clustered in the first cohort were found to also tend to co-occur in the roughly 130 validation repertoires, with 94% of cluster scores above 0. According to the authors, the approach could potentially be generalized to other disease states and immunological phenotypes. The study gave a list of 150 to 200 TCR beta chains associated with cytomegalovirus. A later analysis lacked HLA typing for the validation cohort, so it scored co-occurrence in that cohort across all 120 or so repertoires. In vitro tests confirmed that three of the cytomegalovirus-associated TCR beta chains recognize cytomegalovirus antigens. The classifier was reported to diagnose cytomegalovirus status with high specificity and sensitivity in both the original and validation cohorts. Most TCR sequences were seen in very few donors, while some public TCRs were found in many individuals.

Library prep was done by the immunoSEQ multiplex PCR assay. Per the source publication's procedure: A statistical classification framework was developed to diagnose cytomegalovirus status using the catalog of TCR beta chain sequences. TCRdb's version of the immuneACCESS table is confined to in-frame rearrangements and falls short of the full clone set. An unresolved V gene accounts for under half of the shortfall where checked; the remainder is of unknown origin. V, J and clone size reflect that table, while D and trimming were determined from the DNA. The sample profile shows tens of thousands of clones; over 85% of them were found once. The ten largest clones represent 7.5% to 10% of the sample. The donors were included in the validation cohort of some 110 subjects, a group kept apart from the roughly 730-subject first cohort. V lost 0 bases and J lost 2 bases; the stretch between them is 11 bases long. As encoded in the germline V gene, CDR1 is ENHRY while CDR2 is SYGVKD. Its CDR3 holds 15 amino acids, cysteine through phenylalanine. CDR3 DNA only is kept here, 45 bases in frame from base 1.

In this chain, TRBV10-3 is recombined with TRBJ2-7; TRBD2 might be the D gene, on 6 matching bases. The sequenced material came from PBMCs. This sequence originates from a woman aged 18-29 years in good health and CMV-seropositive. CDR3 loop: CAISESPGDTYEQYF. The sequenced DNA: TGTGCCATCAGTGAGTCACCGGGAGATACCTACGAGCAGTACTTC.